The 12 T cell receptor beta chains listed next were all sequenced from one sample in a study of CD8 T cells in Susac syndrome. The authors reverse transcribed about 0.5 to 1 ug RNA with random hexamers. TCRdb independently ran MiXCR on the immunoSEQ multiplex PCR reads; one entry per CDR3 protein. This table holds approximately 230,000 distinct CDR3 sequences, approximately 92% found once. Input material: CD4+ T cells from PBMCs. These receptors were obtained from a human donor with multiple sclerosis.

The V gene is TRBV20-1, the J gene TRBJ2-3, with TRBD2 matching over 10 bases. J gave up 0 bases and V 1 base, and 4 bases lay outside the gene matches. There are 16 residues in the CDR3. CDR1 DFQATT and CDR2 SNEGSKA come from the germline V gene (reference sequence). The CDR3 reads CSARGSGGLSTDTQYF. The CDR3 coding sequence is TGCAGTGCTAGAGGTAGCGGGGGGCTCAGCACAGATACGCAGTATTTT.

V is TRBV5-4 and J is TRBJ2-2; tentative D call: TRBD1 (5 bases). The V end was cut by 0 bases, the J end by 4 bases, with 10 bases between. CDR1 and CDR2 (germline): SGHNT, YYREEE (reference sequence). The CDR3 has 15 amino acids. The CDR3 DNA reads TGTGCCAGCAGCTTGGTAGGGGCACTCACCGGGGAGCTGTTTTTT. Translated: CASSLVGALTGELFF. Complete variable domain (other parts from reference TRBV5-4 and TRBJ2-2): ETGVTQSPTHLIKTRGQQVTLRCSSQSGHNTVSWYQQALGQGPQFIFQYYREEENGRGNFPPRFSGLQFPNYSSELNVNALELDDSALYLCASSLVGALTGELFFGEGSRLTVL.

CDR3 nucleotide sequence: TGTGCCAGCAGATCCCTTGGACAGGGAACGAACACCGGGGAGCTGTTTTTT. The encoded protein is CASRSLGQGTNTGELFF. The chain is built from TRBV25-1 and TRBJ2-2, with 8 bases lining up with TRBD1. This CDR3 is built from 17 residues. From germline, CDR1 is MGHDK and CDR2 SYGVNS. Unmatched junction bases numbered 9, after V lost 6 bases and J lost 0 bases.

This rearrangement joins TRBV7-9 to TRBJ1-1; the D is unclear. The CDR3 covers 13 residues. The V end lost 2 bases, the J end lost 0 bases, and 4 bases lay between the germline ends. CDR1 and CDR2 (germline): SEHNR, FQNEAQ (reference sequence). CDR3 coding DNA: TGTGCCAGCAGCTTAACCATGAACACTGAAGCTTTCTTT. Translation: CASSLTMNTEAFF.

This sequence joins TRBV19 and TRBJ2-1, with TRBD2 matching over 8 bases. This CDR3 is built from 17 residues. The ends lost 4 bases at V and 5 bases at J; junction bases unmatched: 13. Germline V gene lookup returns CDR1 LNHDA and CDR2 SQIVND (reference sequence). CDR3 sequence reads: CASSRNPLAGGHNEQFF. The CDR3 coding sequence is TGTGCCAGTAGTAGAAACCCTTTGGCGGGAGGTCACAATGAGCAGTTCTTC.

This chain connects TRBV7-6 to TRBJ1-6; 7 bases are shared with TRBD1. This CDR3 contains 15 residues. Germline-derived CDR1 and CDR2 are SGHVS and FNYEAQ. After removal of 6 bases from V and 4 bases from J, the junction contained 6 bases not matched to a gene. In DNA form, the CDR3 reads TGTGCCAGCAGTAGAGACAGGGTTTATAATTCACCCCTCCACTTT. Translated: CASSRDRVYNSPLHF.

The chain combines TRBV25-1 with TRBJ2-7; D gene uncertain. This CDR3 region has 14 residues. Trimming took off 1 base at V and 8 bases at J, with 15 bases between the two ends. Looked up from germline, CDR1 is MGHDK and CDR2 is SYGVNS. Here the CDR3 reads CASSESLGSGKQYF. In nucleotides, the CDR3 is TGTGCCAGCAGTGAATCTCTTGGAAGTGGGAAGCAGTACTTC.

The CDR3 is CSVGHTNTEAFF. The DNA of the CDR3 is TGCAGCGTGGGACACACGAACACTGAAGCTTTCTTT. This sequence joins TRBV29-1 and TRBJ1-1, with D maybe TRBD1 (6 bases). Trimming pared 6 bases from V and 1 base from J, leaving 9 bases between. Germline values: CDR1 SQVTM, CDR2 ANQGSEA. The CDR3 loop spans 12 amino acids.

CDR3 sequence (DNA): TGTGCCAGCAGCTTGCTAGCGGTAGCCCAAGAGACCCAGTACTTC. Protein product: CASSLLAVAQETQYF. The chain is built from TRBV5-6 and TRBJ2-5; 7 bases align to TRBD2. V lost 1 base and J lost 1; bases outside the gene matches: 4. In germline, CDR1 is SGHDT, CDR2 YYEEEE. This CDR3 is 15 amino acids long.

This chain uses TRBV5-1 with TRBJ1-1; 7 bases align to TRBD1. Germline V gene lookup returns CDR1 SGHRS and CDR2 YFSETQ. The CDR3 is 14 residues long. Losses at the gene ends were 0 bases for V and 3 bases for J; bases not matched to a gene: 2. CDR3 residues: CASSLARGDTEAFF. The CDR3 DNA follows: TGCGCCAGCAGCTTGGCCAGGGGGGACACTGAAGCTTTCTTT.

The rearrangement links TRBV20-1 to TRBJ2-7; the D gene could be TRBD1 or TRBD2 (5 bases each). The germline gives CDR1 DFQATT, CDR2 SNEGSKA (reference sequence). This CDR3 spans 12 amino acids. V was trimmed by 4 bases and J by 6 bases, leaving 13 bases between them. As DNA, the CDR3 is TGCAGTGCTACCGGGACGCTTGGCGAGCAGTACTTC. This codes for CSATGTLGEQYF.

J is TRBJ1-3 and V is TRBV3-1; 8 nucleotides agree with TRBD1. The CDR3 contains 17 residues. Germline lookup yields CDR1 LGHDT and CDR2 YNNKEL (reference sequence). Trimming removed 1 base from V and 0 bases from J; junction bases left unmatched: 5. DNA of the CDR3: TGTGCCAGCAGCCAAGTTGGTACAGGGGGCTCTGGAAACACCATATATTTT. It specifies CASSQVGTGGSGNTIYF.